This T cell receptor beta chain is from a study of T-cell reconstitution after alpha-beta-depleted transplantation in children. The V gene's germline CDR1 is MNHEY and CDR2 SMNVEV (reference sequence). The CDR3 contains 10 residues. V lost 8 bases, J lost 7 bases, and 6 bases lay in between. At least ten counts were recorded for this clonotype. TCRbeta library construction was performed incorporating unique molecular identifiers. In TCRdb, the PCR reads were re-called with MiXCR into one record per CDR3 protein. The sample includes about 72,000 distinct CDR3 sequences, around 6.6% of them seen just once.

Here the sequenced sample was PBMCs from the stem cell graft donor, taken from the stem cell graft. This receptor was identified in a human donor who donated a stem cell graft to a child with acute lymphoblastic leukemia. The chain employs TRBV27 and TRBJ2-1, with D tentatively TRBD2 (6 bases). CDR3 region: CASGGNEQFF. DNA of the CDR3: TGTGCCAGCGGGGGGAATGAGCAGTTCTTC.